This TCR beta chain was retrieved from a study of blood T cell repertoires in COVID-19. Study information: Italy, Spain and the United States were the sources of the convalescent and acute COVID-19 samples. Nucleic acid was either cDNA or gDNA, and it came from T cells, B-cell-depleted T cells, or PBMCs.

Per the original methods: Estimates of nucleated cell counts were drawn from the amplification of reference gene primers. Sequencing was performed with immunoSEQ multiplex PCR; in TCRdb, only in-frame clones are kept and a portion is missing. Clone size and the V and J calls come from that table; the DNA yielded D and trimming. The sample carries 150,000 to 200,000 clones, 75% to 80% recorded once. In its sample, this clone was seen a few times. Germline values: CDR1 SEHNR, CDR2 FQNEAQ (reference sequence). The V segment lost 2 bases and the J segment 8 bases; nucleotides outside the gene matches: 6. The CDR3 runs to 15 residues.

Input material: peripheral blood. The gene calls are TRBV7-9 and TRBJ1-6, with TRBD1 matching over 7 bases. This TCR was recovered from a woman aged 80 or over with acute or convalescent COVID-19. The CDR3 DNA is TGTGCCAGCAGCTTATACGGCCAGGGGGATTCACCCCTCCACTTT. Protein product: CASSLYGQGDSPLHF.